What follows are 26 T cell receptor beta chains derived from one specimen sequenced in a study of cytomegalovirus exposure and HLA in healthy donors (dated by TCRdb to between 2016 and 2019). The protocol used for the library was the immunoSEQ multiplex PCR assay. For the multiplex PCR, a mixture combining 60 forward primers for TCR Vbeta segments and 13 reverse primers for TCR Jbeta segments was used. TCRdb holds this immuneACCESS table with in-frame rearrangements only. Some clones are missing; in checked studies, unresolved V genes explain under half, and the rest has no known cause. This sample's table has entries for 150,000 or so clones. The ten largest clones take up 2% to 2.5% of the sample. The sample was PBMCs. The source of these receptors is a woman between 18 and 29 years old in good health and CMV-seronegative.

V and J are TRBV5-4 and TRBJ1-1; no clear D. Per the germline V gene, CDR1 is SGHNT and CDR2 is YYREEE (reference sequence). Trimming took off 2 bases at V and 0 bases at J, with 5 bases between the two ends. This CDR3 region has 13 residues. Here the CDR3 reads CASSLYMNTEAFF. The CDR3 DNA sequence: TGTGCCAGCAGCTTATACATGAACACTGAAGCTTTCTTT. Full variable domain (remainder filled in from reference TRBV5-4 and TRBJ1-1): ETGVTQSPTHLIKTRGQQVTLRCSSQSGHNTVSWYQQALGQGPQFIFQYYREEENGRGNFPPRFSGLQFPNYSSELNVNALELDDSALYLCASSLYMNTEAFFGQGTRLTVV.

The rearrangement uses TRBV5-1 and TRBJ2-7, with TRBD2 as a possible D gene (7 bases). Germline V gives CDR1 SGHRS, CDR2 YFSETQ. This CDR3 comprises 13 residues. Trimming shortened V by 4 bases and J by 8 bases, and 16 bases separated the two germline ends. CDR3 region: CASSAEGGYKQYV. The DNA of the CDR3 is TGCGCCAGCAGCGCTGAGGGGGGGTACAAGCAGTACGTC.

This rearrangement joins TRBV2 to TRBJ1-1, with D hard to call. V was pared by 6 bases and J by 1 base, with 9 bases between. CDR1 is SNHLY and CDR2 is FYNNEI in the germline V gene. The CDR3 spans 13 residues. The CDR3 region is CASSVLENTEAFF. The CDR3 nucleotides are TGTGCCAGCAGCGTTCTAGAGAACACTGAAGCTTTCTTT.

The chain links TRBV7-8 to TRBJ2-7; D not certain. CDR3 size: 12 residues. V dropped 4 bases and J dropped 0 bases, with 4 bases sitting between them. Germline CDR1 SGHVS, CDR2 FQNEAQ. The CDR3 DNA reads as TGTGCCAGCAGCTCCTACTCCTACGAGCAGTACTTC. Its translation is CASSSYSYEQYF.

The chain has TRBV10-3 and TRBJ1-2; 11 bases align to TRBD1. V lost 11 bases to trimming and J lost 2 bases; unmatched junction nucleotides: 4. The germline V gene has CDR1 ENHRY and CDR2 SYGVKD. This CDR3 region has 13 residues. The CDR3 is CASGDRGNYGYTF. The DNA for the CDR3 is TGTGCCTCCGGGGACAGGGGGAACTATGGCTACACCTTC.

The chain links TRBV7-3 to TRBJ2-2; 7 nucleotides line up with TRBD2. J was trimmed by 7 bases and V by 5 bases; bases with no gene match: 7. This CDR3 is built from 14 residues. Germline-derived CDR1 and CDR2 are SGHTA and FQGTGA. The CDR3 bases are TGTGCCAGCAGCCCGGGGAGGGCCGGCGGGGAGCTGTTTTTT. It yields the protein CASSPGRAGGELFF. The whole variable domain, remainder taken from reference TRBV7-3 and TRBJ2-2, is GAGVSQTPSNKVTEKGKYVELRCDPISGHTALYWYRQSLGQGPEFLIYFQGTGAADDSGLPNDRFFAVRPEGSVSTLKIQRTERGDSAVYLCASSPGRAGGELFFGEGSRLTVL.

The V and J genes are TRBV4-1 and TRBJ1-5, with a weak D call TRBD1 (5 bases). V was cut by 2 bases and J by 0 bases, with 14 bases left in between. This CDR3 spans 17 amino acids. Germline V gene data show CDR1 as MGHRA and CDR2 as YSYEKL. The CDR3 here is CASSQLPPGDSNQPQHF. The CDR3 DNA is TGCGCCAGCAGCCAATTACCCCCGGGGGATAGCAATCAGCCCCAGCATTTT.

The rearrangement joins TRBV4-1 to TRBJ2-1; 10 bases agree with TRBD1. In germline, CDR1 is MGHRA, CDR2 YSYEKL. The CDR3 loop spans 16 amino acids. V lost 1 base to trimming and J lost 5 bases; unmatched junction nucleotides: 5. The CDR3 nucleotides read TGCGCCAGCAGCCAAGCCGGGACAGGGGCGAACAATGAGCAGTTCTTC. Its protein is CASSQAGTGANNEQFF.

CDR3 sequence: CASSLQETPARETQYF. The CDR3 DNA follows: TGTGCCAGCAGTTTACAGGAGACCCCGGCGCGGGAGACCCAGTACTTC. The chain employs TRBV6-6 and TRBJ2-5; D possibly corresponds to TRBD1 (5 bases). Trimming removed 4 bases from V and 5 bases from J, with 20 bases in between. Germline loops: CDR1 MNHNY, CDR2 SVGAGI (reference sequence). This CDR3 comprises 16 residues.

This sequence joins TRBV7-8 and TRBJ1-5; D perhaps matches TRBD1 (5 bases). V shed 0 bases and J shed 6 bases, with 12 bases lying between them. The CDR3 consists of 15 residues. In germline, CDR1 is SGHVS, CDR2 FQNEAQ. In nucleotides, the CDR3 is TGTGCCAGCAGCTTAGCACCAGGGTACCCTCAGCCCCAGCATTTT. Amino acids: CASSLAPGYPQPQHF.

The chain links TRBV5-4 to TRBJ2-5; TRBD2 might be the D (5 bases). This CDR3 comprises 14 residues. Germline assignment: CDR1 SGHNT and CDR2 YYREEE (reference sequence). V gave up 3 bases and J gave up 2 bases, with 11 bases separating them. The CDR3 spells CASSSAQRQETQYF. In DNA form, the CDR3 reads TGTGCCAGCAGCTCCGCGCAGCGGCAAGAGACCCAGTACTTC. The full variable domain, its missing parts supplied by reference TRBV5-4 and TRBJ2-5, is ETGVTQSPTHLIKTRGQQVTLRCSSQSGHNTVSWYQQALGQGPQFIFQYYREEENGRGNFPPRFSGLQFPNYSSELNVNALELDDSALYLCASSSAQRQETQYFGPGTRLLVL.

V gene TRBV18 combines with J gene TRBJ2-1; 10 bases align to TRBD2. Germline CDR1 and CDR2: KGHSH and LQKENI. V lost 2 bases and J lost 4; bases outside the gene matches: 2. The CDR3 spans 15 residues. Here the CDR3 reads CASSPISGGYNEQFF. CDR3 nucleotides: TGTGCCAGCTCACCAATTAGCGGGGGGTACAATGAGCAGTTCTTC.

The CDR3 DNA follows: TGTGCCAGTAGTATTAAGCCAGGGGGTCCCTACGAGCAGTACGTC. This encodes CASSIKPGGPYEQYV. This sequence joins TRBV19 and TRBJ2-7; TRBD1 aligns across 7 bases. Trimming removed 3 bases from V and 2 bases from J; junction bases left unmatched: 7. Germline-derived CDR1 and CDR2 are LNHDA and SQIVND (reference sequence). The CDR3 runs to 15 residues.

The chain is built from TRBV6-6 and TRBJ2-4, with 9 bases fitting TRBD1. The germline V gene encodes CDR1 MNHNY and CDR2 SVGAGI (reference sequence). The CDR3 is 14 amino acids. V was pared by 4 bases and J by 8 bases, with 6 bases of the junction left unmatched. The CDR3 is CASSFRDRVDIQYF. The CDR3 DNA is TGTGCCAGCAGTTTCCGGGACAGGGTTGACATTCAGTACTTC.

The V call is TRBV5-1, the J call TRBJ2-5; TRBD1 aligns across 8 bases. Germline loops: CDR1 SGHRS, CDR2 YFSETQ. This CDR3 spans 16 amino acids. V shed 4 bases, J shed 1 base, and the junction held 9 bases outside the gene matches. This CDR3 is CASSPKTGVVQETQYF. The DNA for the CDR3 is TGCGCCAGCAGCCCAAAGACAGGGGTCGTCCAAGAGACCCAGTACTTC.

The CDR3: CASSQEDGQPQHF. Here the CDR3 DNA reads TGCGCCAGCAGCCAAGAAGACGGGCAGCCCCAGCATTTT. This rearrangement joins TRBV4-1 to TRBJ1-5, with D uncertain. The CDR3 contains 13 residues. Trimming left V 0 bases short and J 7 bases short, with 7 bases between. CDR1 and CDR2 from the germline V gene are MGHRA and YSYEKL.

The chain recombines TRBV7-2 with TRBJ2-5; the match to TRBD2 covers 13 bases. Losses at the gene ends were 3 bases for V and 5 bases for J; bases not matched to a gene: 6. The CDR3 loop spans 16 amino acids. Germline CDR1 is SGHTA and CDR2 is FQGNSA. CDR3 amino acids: CASSFGTSGVGETQYF. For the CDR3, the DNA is TGTGCCAGCAGCTTCGGGACTAGCGGGGTCGGGGAGACCCAGTACTTC.

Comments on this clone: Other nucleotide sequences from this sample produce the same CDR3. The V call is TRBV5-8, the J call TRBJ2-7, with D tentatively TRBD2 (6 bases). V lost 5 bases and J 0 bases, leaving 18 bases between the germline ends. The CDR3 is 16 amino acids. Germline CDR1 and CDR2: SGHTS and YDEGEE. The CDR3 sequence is CASRSGLARGSYEQYF. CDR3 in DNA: TGTGCCAGCAGGAGCGGGTTAGCTAGGGGCTCCTACGAGCAGTACTTC. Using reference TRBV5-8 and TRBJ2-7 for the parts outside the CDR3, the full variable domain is EAGVTQSPTHLIKTRGQQATLRCSPISGHTSVYWYQQALGLGLQFLLWYDEGEERNRGNFPPRFSGRQFPNYSSELNVNALELEDSALYLCASRSGLARGSYEQYFGPGTRLTVT.

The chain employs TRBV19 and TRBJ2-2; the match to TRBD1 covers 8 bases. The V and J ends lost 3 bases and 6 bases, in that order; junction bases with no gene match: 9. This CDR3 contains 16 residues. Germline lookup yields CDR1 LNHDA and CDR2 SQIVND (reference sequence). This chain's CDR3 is CASSMGQGAGAGELFF. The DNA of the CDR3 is TGTGCCAGTAGTATGGGTCAGGGGGCAGGGGCCGGGGAGCTGTTTTTT.

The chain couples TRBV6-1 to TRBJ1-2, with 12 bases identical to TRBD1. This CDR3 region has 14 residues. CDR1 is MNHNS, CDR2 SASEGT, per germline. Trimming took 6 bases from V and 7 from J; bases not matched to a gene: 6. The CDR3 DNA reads TGTGCCAGCAGCTGGGACAGGGGGCAGGCTGGCTACACCTTC. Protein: CASSWDRGQAGYTF.

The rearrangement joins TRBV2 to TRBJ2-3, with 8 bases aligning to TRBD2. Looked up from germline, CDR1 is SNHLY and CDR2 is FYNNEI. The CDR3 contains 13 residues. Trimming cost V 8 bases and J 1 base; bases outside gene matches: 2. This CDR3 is CASWREGTDTQYF. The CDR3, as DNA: TGTGCCAGCTGGCGGGAGGGCACAGATACGCAGTATTTT. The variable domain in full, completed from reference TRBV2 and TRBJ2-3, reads EPEVTQTPSHQVTQMGQEVILRCVPISNHLYFYWYRQILGQKVEFLVSFYNNEISEKSEIFDDQFSVERPDGSNFTLKIRSTKLEDSAMYFCASWREGTDTQYFGPGTRLTVL.

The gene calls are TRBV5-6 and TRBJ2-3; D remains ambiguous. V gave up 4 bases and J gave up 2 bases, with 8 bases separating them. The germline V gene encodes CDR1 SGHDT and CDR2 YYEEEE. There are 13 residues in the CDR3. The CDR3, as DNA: TGTGCCAGCAGCCAACTAACCACAGATACGCAGTATTTT. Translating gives CASSQLTTDTQYF.

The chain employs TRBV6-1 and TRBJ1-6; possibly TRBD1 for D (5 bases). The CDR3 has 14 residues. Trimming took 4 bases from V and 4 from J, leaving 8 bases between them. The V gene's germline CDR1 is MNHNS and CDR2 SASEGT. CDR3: CASSGQSYNSPLHF. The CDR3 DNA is TGTGCCAGCAGTGGACAGAGTTATAATTCACCCCTCCACTTT.

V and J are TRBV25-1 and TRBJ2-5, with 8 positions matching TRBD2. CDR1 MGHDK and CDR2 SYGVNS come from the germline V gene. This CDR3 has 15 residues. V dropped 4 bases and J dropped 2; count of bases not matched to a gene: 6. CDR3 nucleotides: TGTGCCAGCAGTGCCCTTACTAGCGGTCAAGAGACCCAGTACTTC. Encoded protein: CASSALTSGQETQYF.

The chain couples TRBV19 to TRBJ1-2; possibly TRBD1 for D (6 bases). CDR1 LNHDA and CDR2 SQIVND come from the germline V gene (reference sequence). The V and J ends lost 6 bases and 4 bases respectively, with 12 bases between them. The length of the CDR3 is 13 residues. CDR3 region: CASRWGGLYGYTF. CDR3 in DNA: TGTGCCAGTAGATGGGGGGGCCTCTATGGCTACACCTTC.

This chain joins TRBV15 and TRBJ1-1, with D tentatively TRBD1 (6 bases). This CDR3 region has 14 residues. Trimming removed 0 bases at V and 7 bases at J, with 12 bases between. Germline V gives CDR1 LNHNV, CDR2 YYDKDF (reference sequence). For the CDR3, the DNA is TGTGCCACCAGCAGAGATACCTTCAGGGGTGAAGCTTTCTTT. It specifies CATSRDTFRGEAFF.